A single sample is the source of the 9 T cell receptor beta chains below, sequenced in a study of CD4 T cells in relation to SARS-CoV-2 and coronaviruses. The antigens these receptors bind are not known. The unexposed donors gave CD4+ T cells in about 2010-2019, prior to COVID-19. Isolation of CD4+ T cells took place after approximately eleven days in culture. The protocol was immunoSEQ multiplex PCR, while the TCRdb copy is restricted to in-frame clones and leaves out a portion. Of roughly 12,000 clones listed, about 78% are singletons. The sequenced sample consisted of CD4+ T cells from PBMCs, cultured in vitro. These receptors originate from a human donor in good health.

The rearrangement links TRBV5-1 to TRBJ1-5; 7 nucleotides match TRBD1. CDR3 size: 14 residues. Trimming cost V 5 bases and J 1 base; bases outside gene matches: 3. Germline values: CDR1 SGHRS, CDR2 YFSETQ. CDR3 amino acids: CASRETGSNQPQHF. CDR3 nucleotides: TGCGCCAGCAGGGAGACAGGGAGCAATCAGCCCCAGCATTTT.

This sequence joins TRBV7-9 and TRBJ2-3; maybe TRBD2 (5 bases). Trimming cost V 1 base and J 6 bases, with 11 bases left between them. The CDR3 has 14 residues. The germline V gene has CDR1 SEHNR and CDR2 FQNEAQ (reference sequence). This CDR3 reads CASSLVTSVDTQYF. The CDR3 DNA follows: TGTGCCAGCAGCTTAGTAACTAGTGTCGATACGCAGTATTTT.

This sequence joins TRBV5-1 and TRBJ2-7, with 15 bases matching TRBD2. The germline V gene has CDR1 SGHRS and CDR2 YFSETQ. CDR3 length equals 19 residues. V trimming: 3 bases; J trimming: 1 base; junction bases outside the gene matches: 11. The CDR3 nucleotides read TGCGCCAGCAGCTCCTCAATGGGGACTAGCGGGAGGTTATCCTACGAGCAGTACTTC. Amino acids: CASSSSMGTSGRLSYEQYF.

This clone was recorded only once. The chain is built from TRBV5-1 and TRBJ2-5; 9 nucleotides agree with TRBD1. This CDR3 contains 18 residues. Trimming cost V 4 bases and J 5 bases; bases outside gene matches: 18. Per germline, CDR1 SGHRS and CDR2 YFSETQ. CDR3 protein: CASSPLPPTGGREETQYF. In DNA, the CDR3 is TGCGCCAGCAGCCCATTACCGCCTACAGGGGGCCGGGAGGAGACCCAGTACTTC.

The chain uses TRBV11-1 and TRBJ1-6; 7 nucleotides agree with TRBD1. The CDR3 runs 15 residues. The trim removed 2 bases at V and 9 bases at J, leaving 7 bases unmatched. Germline assignment: CDR1 SGHAT and CDR2 FQDESV (reference sequence). CDR3 in amino acids: CASSLRGPGGSPLHF. The CDR3 bases are TGTGCCAGCAGCTTACGAGGACCAGGGGGTTCACCCCTCCACTTT.

The chain uses TRBV5-6 and TRBJ2-2, with a weak D call TRBD2 (5 bases). Between the trimmed V and J ends, which lost 2 bases and 0 bases, there was a span of 14 bases. The CDR3 has 17 residues. Germline-derived CDR1 and CDR2 are SGHDT and YYEEEE. The CDR3 bases are TGTGCCAGCAGCTTCGGGCATCGAGGGACGAACACCGGGGAGCTGTTTTTT. Translation gives CASSFGHRGTNTGELFF. Full variable domain (rest looked up from reference TRBV5-6 and TRBJ2-2): DAGVTQSPTHLIKTRGQQVTLRCSPKSGHDTVSWYQQALGQGPQFIFQYYEEEERQRGNFPDRFSGHQFPNYSSELNVNALLLGDSALYLCASSFGHRGTNTGELFFGEGSRLTVL.

This chain connects TRBV19 to TRBJ1-4; D is uncertain. CDR3 length equals 16 residues. Trimming took 5 bases from V and 4 from J, leaving 17 bases between them. Germline V gene lookup returns CDR1 LNHDA and CDR2 SQIVND (reference sequence). The CDR3, as DNA: TGTGCCAGTAGTGCCTCGGGGTCAGCCAATAATGAAAAACTGTTTTTT. Encoded protein: CASSASGSANNEKLFF.

V and J are TRBV3-1 (or the pseudogene TRBV3-2) and TRBJ2-3; TRBD2 aligns across 8 bases. V lost 6 bases to trimming and J lost 6 bases; unmatched junction nucleotides: 8. Germline loops: CDR1 LGHDT, CDR2 YNNKEL (reference sequence). The CDR3 has 14 residues. The chain's CDR3 is CASRLIAGRDTQYF. DNA of the CDR3: TGTGCCAGCAGACTGATAGCGGGGCGGGATACGCAGTATTTT.

The chain joins TRBV12-3 or TRBV12-4 to TRBJ1-5, with D possibly being TRBD1 (5 bases). This CDR3 is 13 amino acids long. V gave up 5 bases and J gave up 5 bases, with 10 bases separating them. The chain's CDR3 is CASSRSTDQPQHF. The CDR3 DNA sequence: TGTGCCAGCAGTCGATCGACAGATCAGCCCCAGCATTTT.